A single sample gave rise to the 19 T cell receptor beta chains below, sequenced in a study of T-cell memory formation after mild COVID-19 (dated by TCRdb to the early 2020s). Library preparation employed 5' RACE. The sequencer listed for this sample is Illumina NovaSeq 6000. TCRdb trimmed public reads at Q25 via fastp, called clones via MiXCR and kept in-frame beta chains. For every CDR3 protein sequence, its rows merge into one entry that carries the most common genes and DNA. This sample comprises 450,000 to 700,000 distinct CDR3 sequences, about a sixth of them detected only once. Around 12% of the sample is taken by the ten largest. Specimen: PBMCs or a T cell subset sorted from them (not recorded which). The receptors originated from an adult woman who had mild COVID-19 (a few samples of this study predate the infection). The sample titles of this study are shuffled in the database, so cell type and time point are left out; the donor was told from shared clones.

This sequence joins TRBV20-1 and TRBJ1-5, with D tentatively TRBD1 (6 bases). From germline, CDR1 is DFQATT and CDR2 SNEGSKA (reference sequence). Trimming stripped 5 bases from V and 4 bases from J, with 18 bases between. The CDR3 extends over 15 amino acids. The CDR3 sequence is CSARQAGALNQPQHF. For the CDR3, the DNA is TGCAGTGCTCGCCAGGCAGGGGCCCTAAATCAGCCCCAGCATTTT.

A few counts support this clonotype. The chain is built from TRBV9 and TRBJ2-1; 7 nucleotides line up with TRBD1. Per germline, CDR1 SGDLS and CDR2 YYNGEE. V shed 3 bases, J shed 10 bases, and the junction held 10 bases outside the gene matches. This CDR3 has 14 residues. CDR3 sequence: CASSGGGAILEQFF. For the CDR3, the DNA is TGTGCCAGCAGCGGAGGGGGCGCGATCCTCGAGCAGTTCTTC.

This clonotype has only a few counts. The chain carries TRBV10-3 and TRBJ1-4; maybe TRBD1 (6 bases). V lost 4 bases to trimming and J lost 4 bases, with 10 bases between them. This CDR3 contains 14 residues. From germline, CDR1 is ENHRY and CDR2 SYGVKD. The CDR3 region has the DNA TGTGCCATCAGTGGGACAGACCATAATGAAAAACTGTTTTTT. Encoded protein: CAISGTDHNEKLFF.

This clonotype occurred a few times. The J gene is TRBJ1-5, the V gene TRBV4-1; a weak D match, TRBD1 (5 bases). This CDR3 has 16 amino acids. Germline V gene sequence: CDR1 MGHRA, CDR2 YSYEKL. V lost 0 bases and J 2 bases, leaving 11 bases between the germline ends. Here the CDR3 DNA reads TGCGCCAGCAGCCAAGACTCGGGGGGAGGCAATCAGCCCCAGCATTTT. Residues: CASSQDSGGGNQPQHF.

This chain uses TRBV12-3 or TRBV12-4 with TRBJ2-2; D gene ambiguous. CDR3 length equals 14 residues. The V gene lost 7 bases and the J gene lost 3 bases, with 12 bases spanning the gap. The CDR3 DNA is TGTGCCAGCAATTCGAGAGGAGACACCGGGGAGCTGTTTTTT. Protein product: CASNSRGDTGELFF.

The gene calls are TRBV29-1 and TRBJ2-4; D call uncertain. The CDR3 is made up of 16 amino acids. Per the germline V gene, CDR1 is SQVTM and CDR2 is ANQGSEA. Deletions cut 4 bases from V and 1 base from J, with 17 bases between. CDR3 nucleotides: TGCAGCGTTGTCCCCCTGGGTGGGCGGGCCAAAAACATTCAGTACTTC. Encoded protein: CSVVPLGGRAKNIQYF. Complete variable domain (other parts from reference TRBV29-1 and TRBJ2-4): SAVISQKPSRDICQRGTSLTIQCQVDSQVTMMFWYRQQPGQSLTLIATANQGSEATYESGFVIDKFPISRPNLTFSTLTVSNMSPEDSSIYLCSVVPLGGRAKNIQYFGAGTRLSVL.

V gene TRBV5-4 combines with J gene TRBJ2-2, with TRBD2 identical over 15 bases. The junction had 2 bases not matched to a gene; V was cut back by 7 bases and J by 10 bases. Germline V CDR1 and CDR2: SGHNT, YYREEE (reference sequence). The CDR3 extends over 13 amino acids. The CDR3 DNA reads as TGTGCCAGCGGACTAGCGGGAGGGGCGGAGCTGTTTTTT. This translates into CASGLAGGAELFF. Drawing the rest from reference TRBV5-4 and TRBJ2-2, the complete variable domain is ETGVTQSPTHLIKTRGQQVTLRCSSQSGHNTVSWYQQALGQGPQFIFQYYREEENGRGNFPPRFSGLQFPNYSSELNVNALELDDSALYLCASGLAGGAELFFGEGSRLTVL.

The chain is built from TRBV4-2 and TRBJ1-1; D might be TRBD1 (6 bases). V was clipped by 4 bases and J by 1 base, with 16 bases between them. This CDR3 has 16 residues. CDR1 is LGHNA and CDR2 is YNFKEQ in the germline V gene. This CDR3 is CASSPLGQNTNTEAFF. The CDR3 DNA reads as TGTGCCAGCAGCCCCCTGGGACAAAATACGAACACTGAAGCTTTCTTT.

The rearrangement uses TRBV29-1 and TRBJ2-3, with D perhaps matching TRBD1 or TRBD2 (5 bases each). Trimming shortened V by 6 bases and J by 0 bases, and 13 bases separated the two germline ends. From germline, CDR1 is SQVTM and CDR2 ANQGSEA. The CDR3 totals 14 residues. The CDR3 spells CSVTGTPSTDTQYF. The CDR3 DNA follows: TGCAGCGTAACCGGGACGCCTAGCACAGATACGCAGTATTTT.

This chain links TRBV5-1 with TRBJ2-7, with a tentative D call TRBD1 (6 bases). The CDR3 consists of 14 residues. From germline, CDR1 is SGHRS and CDR2 YFSETQ. The V gene lost 5 bases and the J gene lost 0 bases, with 12 bases spanning the gap. This CDR3 is CASSVRDNSYEQYF. The CDR3 DNA follows: TGCGCCAGCAGTGTCCGGGACAACTCCTACGAGCAGTACTTC.

This clonotype was recorded a few times. The chain carries TRBV15 and TRBJ2-1, with 7 bases matching TRBD1. The V segment lost 4 bases and the J segment 2 bases; nucleotides outside the gene matches: 5. From germline, CDR1 is LNHNV and CDR2 YYDKDF (reference sequence). The CDR3 totals 15 residues. The CDR3 DNA follows: TGTGCCACCAGCACCCGGGACAGTCCCTACAATGAGCAGTTCTTC. It yields the protein CATSTRDSPYNEQFF. The variable domain in full, with the rest retrieved from reference TRBV15 and TRBJ2-1, is DAMVIQNPRYQVTQFGKPVTLSCSQTLNHNVMYWYQQKSSQAPKLLFHYYDKDFNNEADTPDNFQSRRPNTSFCFLDIRSPGLGDTAMYLCATSTRDSPYNEQFFGPGTRLTVL.

The chain links TRBV20-1 to TRBJ2-7, with 7 bases fitting TRBD1. V was pared by 3 bases and J by 2 bases, with 7 bases of the junction left unmatched. There are 14 residues in the CDR3. The V gene's germline CDR1 is DFQATT and CDR2 SNEGSKA (reference sequence). The CDR3 loop reads CSARAGDRPYEQYF. The CDR3 coding sequence is TGCAGTGCTAGGGCAGGGGACAGACCCTACGAGCAGTACTTC.

Comments on this clonotype: The limits of the CDR3 on the DNA are not certain, so only TCRdb's listed CDR3 is given. The genes are TRBV7-5 and TRBJ2-3; the table's D call of TRBD1 was not tested on the DNA. TRBV7-5 is an annotated pseudogene. The CDR3 contains 19 residues when both ends are counted. The chain's CDR3 is CISVPEPLNAGQRTDTQYF.

V is TRBV7-3 and J is TRBJ2-7; 11 bases map to TRBD2. Trimming took 1 base from V and 5 from J; bases not matched to a gene: 4. Germline-derived CDR1 and CDR2 are SGHTA and FQGTGA. CDR3 length: 15 amino acids. This CDR3 is CASSLRLAGMDEQYF. CDR3 nucleotides: TGTGCCAGCAGCTTAAGACTAGCGGGAATGGACGAGCAGTACTTC.

V gene TRBV5-1 combines with J gene TRBJ2-7; 8 bases agree with TRBD1. V dropped 0 bases and J dropped 5; count of bases not matched to a gene: 4. CDR3 size: 14 residues. The germline CDR1 and CDR2 sequences are SGHRS and YFSETQ. The CDR3, as DNA: TGCGCCAGCAGCTTGGTGGACAGGGCGCACGAGCAGTACTTC. Translating gives CASSLVDRAHEQYF.

The chain employs TRBV20-1 and TRBJ2-3, with 8 bases identical to TRBD2. Trimming at V came to 7 bases and at J to 5 bases, leaving 8 bases not matched to a gene. The CDR3 sequence is 13 residues long. Germline CDR1 is DFQATT and CDR2 is SNEGSKA (reference sequence). This CDR3 is CSGGREVGDTQYF. In DNA form, the CDR3 reads TGCAGTGGGGGGCGGGAGGTCGGAGATACGCAGTATTTT.

On this clonotype itself: A read error is possible here, since a much larger clone lies one base away. This chain connects TRBV9 to TRBJ2-1; D remains unclear. The germline gives CDR1 SGDLS, CDR2 YYNGEE. Between the trimmed V and J ends, which lost 4 bases and 4 bases, there was a span of 9 bases. This CDR3 is 13 amino acids long. CDR3 sequence: CASSPDVYNEQFF. As DNA, the CDR3 is TGTGCCAGCAGCCCGGACGTATACAATGAGCAGTTCTTC.

This clonotype occurred a few times. The genes are TRBV6-5 and TRBJ2-3; TRBD2 matches at 8 bases. Germline CDR1 and CDR2: MNHEY and SVGAGI. CDR3 length: 16 amino acids. After removal of 6 bases from V and 3 bases from J, the junction contained 11 bases not matched to a gene. The CDR3 bases are TGTGCCAGCAGCCCCCGGACTAGCCCGGGGACAGATACGCAGTATTTT. Translation: CASSPRTSPGTDTQYF.

A few counts support this clonotype. The chain carries TRBV20-1 and TRBJ2-1; D not certain. The CDR3 length is 11 residues. Germline CDR1 is DFQATT and CDR2 is SNEGSKA (reference sequence). The V end lost 3 bases, the J end lost 7 bases, and 7 bases lay between the germline ends. DNA for the CDR3: TGCAGTGCTAGGCGCTGGAATGAGCAGTTCTTC. It is translated as CSARRWNEQFF.